What follows are 20 T cell receptor beta chains derived from one specimen sequenced in a study of control samples from healthy donors and cancer patients. Measured with immunoSEQ multiplex PCR; TCRdb has only the in-frame clones, and not every one. Among about 190,000 clones listed, around 93% were seen once. Sequenced material: blood. These receptors originate from a man aged 25-45 years in good health.

In DNA, the CDR3 is TGTGCCAGCAAGGGCAGGGGCAAGGGCTACACCTTC. Translating gives CASKGRGKGYTF. The genes are TRBV27 and TRBJ1-2; a weak D match, TRBD1 (6 bases). CDR1 and CDR2 from the germline V gene are MNHEY and SMNVEV (reference sequence). Trimming removed 7 bases from V and 8 bases from J, with 14 bases in between. This CDR3 spans 12 amino acids.

V is TRBV11-3 and J is TRBJ2-3, with TRBD1 matching over 7 bases. The J segment lost 3 bases and the V segment lost 2 bases, leaving 5 bases of the junction unmatched. CDR3 size: 15 residues. In germline, CDR1 is SGHNT, CDR2 YENEEA. The CDR3 DNA follows: TGTGCCAGCAGCTTAAGAGGGGGCTCGACAGATACGCAGTATTTT. The encoded protein is CASSLRGGSTDTQYF.

The chain uses TRBV27 and TRBJ1-1; unclear D gene. Trimming stripped 4 bases from V and 0 bases from J, with 9 bases between. This CDR3 contains 14 residues. Germline CDR1 and CDR2: MNHEY and SMNVEV (reference sequence). The CDR3 DNA is TGTGCCAGCAGTTCAAAGGGTCTGAACACTGAAGCTTTCTTT. Translation gives CASSSKGLNTEAFF.

The sample holds one count of this clone. V is TRBV24-1 and J is TRBJ2-4, with D perhaps TRBD1 or TRBD2 (5 bases each). The CDR3 totals 12 residues. Looked up from germline, CDR1 is KGHDR and CDR2 is SFDVKD. Trimming took off 9 bases at V and 8 bases at J, with 13 bases between the two ends. CDR3 nucleotide sequence: TGTGCCACCGGGGACGTGGATGACATTCAGTACTTC. Encoded protein: CATGDVDDIQYF.

The genes are TRBV7-9 and TRBJ1-6; 10 nucleotides agree with TRBD1. The length of the CDR3 is 15 residues. The V gene end was trimmed by 5 bases and the J gene end by 10 bases; junction bases not matched to a gene: 8. The germline gives CDR1 SEHNR, CDR2 FQNEAQ (reference sequence). The CDR3 sequence is CASSPTGGRESPLHF. CDR3 coding DNA: TGTGCCAGCAGCCCGACAGGGGGCCGGGAGTCACCCCTCCACTTT.

V and J are TRBV29-1 and TRBJ2-3; D might be TRBD1 or TRBD2, each matching 6 bases. Per the germline V gene, CDR1 is SQVTM and CDR2 is ANQGSEA. CDR3 length: 12 residues. Trimming left V 4 bases short and J 5 bases short, with 10 bases between. CDR3 sequence reads: CSVVGGQDTQYF. The CDR3, as DNA: TGCAGCGTTGTAGGGGGGCAAGATACGCAGTATTTT.

The J gene is TRBJ2-1, the V gene TRBV29-1; TRBD2 matches at 9 bases. Germline V CDR1 and CDR2: SQVTM, ANQGSEA. The CDR3 is 14 residues long. The trim removed 1 base at V and 8 bases at J, leaving 6 bases unmatched. The CDR3 DNA reads TGCAGCGTTGAAGCATGGGAGCGGGGGGATGAGCAGTTCTTC. Protein: CSVEAWERGDEQFF.

The gene calls are TRBV7-2 and TRBJ1-1; 8 nucleotides match TRBD1. Germline V gene data show CDR1 as SGHTA and CDR2 as FQGNSA. The CDR3 sequence is 15 residues long. J was trimmed by 4 bases and V by 5 bases; bases with no gene match: 9. CDR3 residues: CASSQGTGPRTEAFF. DNA of the CDR3: TGTGCCAGCAGCCAAGGGACAGGCCCTCGCACTGAAGCTTTCTTT.

The rearrangement joins TRBV6-5 to TRBJ2-7; TRBD2 is a possible D gene (6 bases). This CDR3 has 13 amino acids. V lost 8 bases and J lost 2, with 13 bases in between. Germline CDR1 and CDR2: MNHEY and SVGAGI. CDR3 DNA: TGTGCCAGCGGAGGGAATCCGGCCTACGAGCAGTACTTC. It translates to CASGGNPAYEQYF.

The genes are TRBV19 and TRBJ1-1, with TRBD1 matching over 8 bases. Per germline, CDR1 LNHDA and CDR2 SQIVND (reference sequence). Trimming took 4 bases from V and 0 from J; bases not matched to a gene: 10. CDR3 length: 17 amino acids. The CDR3 DNA follows: TGTGCCAGTAGTAGTGGGACAGGTGGCGCTTTGAACACTGAAGCTTTCTTT. This encodes CASSSGTGGALNTEAFF. The variable domain in full, with the rest retrieved from reference TRBV19 and TRBJ1-1, is DGGITQSPKYLFRKEGQNVTLSCEQNLNHDAMYWYRQDPGQGLRLIYYSQIVNDFQKGDIAEGYSVSREKKESFPLTVTSAQKNPTAFYLCASSSGTGGALNTEAFFGQGTRLTVV.

The rearrangement joins TRBV6-6 to TRBJ1-5; no definite D call. CDR1 and CDR2 (germline): MNHNY, SVGAGI (reference sequence). This CDR3 region has 16 residues. V lost 2 bases and J lost 3, with 14 bases in between. CDR3: CASSYRRSSNNQPQHF. The CDR3 DNA is TGTGCCAGCAGTTACCGGCGGAGCTCCAACAATCAGCCCCAGCATTTT.

The chain carries TRBV11-3 and TRBJ2-5; the D is unclear. The V gene's germline CDR1 is SGHNT and CDR2 YENEEA. This CDR3 comprises 13 residues. Trimming took off 2 bases at V and 2 bases at J, with 6 bases between the two ends. The CDR3 DNA follows: TGTGCCAGCAGCTTAAGGGTTCAAGAGACCCAGTACTTC. Its protein is CASSLRVQETQYF.

DNA of the CDR3: TGTGCCAGCAGCTTAGACCACCGCGGTTATGGCTACACCTTC. Protein: CASSLDHRGYGYTF. J is TRBJ1-2 and V is TRBV7-9; no clear D. The CDR3 totals 14 residues. V was pared by 1 base and J by 5 bases, with 11 bases between. Per the germline V gene, CDR1 is SEHNR and CDR2 is FQNEAQ (reference sequence).

The rearrangement uses TRBV7-9 and TRBJ2-7, with D perhaps TRBD2 (6 bases). V lost 0 bases, J lost 4 bases, and 16 bases lay in between. The CDR3 has 16 amino acids. The germline gives CDR1 SEHNR, CDR2 FQNEAQ (reference sequence). The CDR3 nucleotides are TGTGCCAGCAGCTTAGCCGAGGCACTGGCGGGGTACGAGCAGTACTTC. Translated: CASSLAEALAGYEQYF.

The chain employs TRBV4-1 and TRBJ1-2; D is perhaps TRBD1 (6 bases). The germline gives CDR1 MGHRA, CDR2 YSYEKL. V lost 0 bases to trimming and J lost 4 bases, with 12 bases between them. The CDR3 runs 15 residues. In nucleotides, the CDR3 is TGCGCCAGCAGCCAAGATACTGCCAGGGGCTATGGCTACACCTTC. Translation gives CASSQDTARGYGYTF.

This chain links TRBV7-8 with TRBJ2-1; 8 bases fit TRBD2. The CDR3 is 19 amino acids. V lost 5 bases to trimming and J lost 0 bases; unmatched junction nucleotides: 15. Germline CDR1 SGHVS, CDR2 FQNEAQ. CDR3 nucleotides: TGTGCCAGCAGCCTAAAGAGGGTAGCGGGGATAAGCTCCTACAATGAGCAGTTCTTC. It codes for CASSLKRVAGISSYNEQFF.

The CDR3 sequence is CASSSNSYEQYF. The CDR3 coding sequence is TGCGCCAGCAGCTCTAACTCCTACGAGCAGTACTTC. The rearrangement uses TRBV4-1 and TRBJ2-7; D gene unclear. The CDR3 is 12 amino acids. The germline V gene has CDR1 MGHRA and CDR2 YSYEKL. V lost 5 bases, J lost 0 bases, and 5 bases lay in between.

The chain joins TRBV27 to TRBJ1-1, with D tentatively TRBD1 (5 bases). V was trimmed by 8 bases and J by 5 bases, leaving 15 bases between them. Germline lookup yields CDR1 MNHEY and CDR2 SMNVEV (reference sequence). This CDR3 contains 13 residues. This chain's CDR3 is CASWGIGGTEAFF. The CDR3 nucleotides are TGTGCCAGCTGGGGTATCGGGGGTACTGAAGCTTTCTTT.

The chain is built from TRBV5-5 and TRBJ2-1; possible D gene TRBD1, 5 bases. The CDR3 runs 14 residues. V lost 4 bases and J lost 6, with 14 bases in between. Germline CDR1 reads SGHKS; CDR2 reads YYEKEE (reference sequence). CDR3 loop: CASSQFTGGNEQFF. Here the CDR3 DNA reads TGTGCCAGCAGCCAGTTTACAGGCGGCAATGAGCAGTTCTTC.

The chain carries TRBV3-1 (or the pseudogene TRBV3-2) and TRBJ2-7; TRBD1 matches at 10 bases. V dropped 3 bases and J dropped 7; count of bases not matched to a gene: 3. Germline V gene sequence: CDR1 LGHDT, CDR2 YNNKEL (reference sequence). This CDR3 is built from 13 residues. The chain's CDR3 is CASSQTGGGEQYF. CDR3 in DNA: TGTGCCAGCAGCCAGACAGGGGGCGGTGAGCAGTACTTC.